The subject of this entry is one TCR beta chain. Its antigen is not identified. This specimen belongs to a study of Graves' ophthalmopathy and Graves' hyperthyroidism. Whole-study results and caveats: Sensitivity reached roughly 71% and specificity approximately 72% when the model predicted ophthalmopathy progression. Blood repertoires reportedly contained most expanded thyroid clonotypes above 0.001 frequency.

Beta-chain TCR CDR3 regions were amplified from RNA transcripts. RT-PCR with HTBI primers came first, then second-round multiplex PCR. TCRdb used MiXCR to reprocess the multiplex PCR reads, holding one entry per CDR3 protein. The table includes 650,000 to 900,000 distinct CDR3 sequences, roughly 41% detected once. The PBMCs used were ones drawn from 10 ml of fresh peripheral blood. V gave up 5 bases and J gave up 2 bases; unmatched junction bases: 24. CDR3 length equals 22 residues. CDR1 and CDR2 (germline): MGHDK, SYGVNS. The chain carries TRBV25-1 and TRBJ2-6; 7 bases are a match to TRBD1. Sequences were obtained from peripheral blood. This TCR was recovered from an adult man with Graves' ophthalmopathy. The CDR3 region has the DNA TGTGCCAGCAGTTCCTTGATTTTGGCTCGGACAGGACCCGAAACTGGGGCCAACGTCCTGACTTTC. Encoded protein: CASSSLILARTGPETGANVLTF.